This entry is about one TCR beta chain. This record comes from a study of blood T cell repertoires in COVID-19. The data were produced by immunoSEQ multiplex PCR, yet TCRdb's version contains in-frame clones alone and is incomplete. The repertoire consists of 120,000 to 150,000 clones, with around 84% occurring once and the leading ten covering around two fifths. The CDR3 is 15 amino acids. Per the germline V gene, CDR1 is MNHEY and CDR2 is SVGAGI. Trimming cost V 2 bases and J 0 bases, with 8 bases left between them. The clonotype comes from a human donor in a cohort sampled during active COVID-19. This rearrangement joins TRBV6-5 to TRBJ1-3; D possibly corresponds to TRBD1 (5 bases). The sequencing sample was made of peripheral blood. CDR3: CASSYRQSSGNTIYF. CDR3 coding DNA: TGTGCCAGCAGTTACAGACAGTCCTCTGGAAACACCATATATTTT.